The next 18 T cell receptor beta chains were all read from a single sample in a study of T cell responses to AZD1222 COVID-19 vaccine. The protocol was immunoSEQ multiplex PCR, while the TCRdb copy is restricted to in-frame clones and leaves out a portion. Found here are nearly 100,000 clones, about 88% of them singletons; the top ten hold 2.5% to 3.5%. This sample comprised peripheral blood, obtained on day 0 of AZD1222 vaccination. These receptors were obtained from an adult in good health.

The chain joins TRBV18 to TRBJ2-3; weak D call: TRBD1 (6 bases). V lost 6 bases, J lost 0 bases, and 16 bases lay in between. The CDR3 is 16 amino acids. Germline V CDR1 and CDR2: KGHSH, LQKENI. The CDR3 bases are TGTGCCAGCTCGCCTGGACAGTCCCCTAGCACAGATACGCAGTATTTT. Its protein is CASSPGQSPSTDTQYF.

The chain links TRBV11-2 to TRBJ1-5, with a tentative D call TRBD1 (5 bases). Trimming stripped 6 bases from V and 9 bases from J, with 15 bases between. CDR1 and CDR2 (germline): SGHAT, FQNNGV. The length of the CDR3 is 13 residues. The CDR3 here is CASSPTGVLPQHF. For the CDR3, the DNA is TGTGCCAGCAGTCCTACGGGGGTACTGCCCCAGCATTTT.

V is TRBV28 and J is TRBJ1-2, with a tentative D call TRBD1 (5 bases). Between the trimmed V and J ends, which lost 5 bases and 6 bases, there was a span of 22 bases. Germline CDR1 reads MDHEN; CDR2 reads SYDVKM. The CDR3 runs to 16 residues. DNA of the CDR3: TGTGCCAGCAGTCTCGTGGGGGTAGGCCGGGAGAATGGCTACACCTTC. Translating gives CASSLVGVGRENGYTF.

This chain connects TRBV9 to TRBJ2-1, with TRBD1 matching over 7 bases. The CDR3 has 14 amino acids. Germline CDR1 SGDLS, CDR2 YYNGEE. Trimming took 0 bases from V and 9 from J; bases not matched to a gene: 6. The CDR3 region has the DNA TGTGCCAGCAGCGTAGGGACAGGAGGAATTGAGCAGTTCTTC. The encoded protein is CASSVGTGGIEQFF.

This chain joins TRBV21-1 and TRBJ1-2; the table assigns TRBD1, which was not confirmed against the DNA. TRBV21-1 is designated a pseudogene. The CDR3 has 14 amino acids. CDR3 sequence: CASSPRTKGNGYTF. In DNA form, the CDR3 reads TGTGCCAGCAGCCCCCGGACAAAAGGGAATGGCTACACCTTC.

The V and J genes are TRBV4-1 and TRBJ2-7, with D maybe TRBD2 (6 bases). Trimming stripped 0 bases from V and 2 bases from J, with 11 bases between. Germline CDR1 MGHRA, CDR2 YSYEKL. The length of the CDR3 is 15 residues. DNA for the CDR3: TGCGCCAGCAGCCAAGATCTGGCGGGGCCCTACGAGCAGTACTTC. Protein sequence: CASSQDLAGPYEQYF.

This chain links TRBV24-1 with TRBJ2-2, with 8 bases aligning to TRBD2. The CDR3 loop spans 17 amino acids. Per the germline V gene, CDR1 is KGHDR and CDR2 is SFDVKD. Germline trimming cut 3 bases from V and 4 bases from J; bases unmatched to any gene: 9. CDR3 DNA: TGTGCCACCAGTGATGTAAATAGCGGGGAAATCACCGGGGAGCTGTTTTTT. Its translation is CATSDVNSGEITGELFF.

V usage is TRBV20-1 and J usage is TRBJ2-1, with D perhaps TRBD1 or TRBD2 (6 bases each). This CDR3 is 17 amino acids long. The V and J ends lost 3 bases and 1 base respectively, with 19 bases between them. The germline gives CDR1 DFQATT, CDR2 SNEGSKA (reference sequence). CDR3 region: CSASDGGRLLSYNEQFF. DNA of the CDR3: TGCAGTGCTAGTGACGGGGGCCGCCTACTTTCCTACAATGAGCAGTTCTTC.

This clone was recorded once. The V call is TRBV6-5, the J call TRBJ1-1; weak D call: TRBD1 (5 bases). Per germline, CDR1 MNHEY and CDR2 SVGAGI. The CDR3 extends over 13 amino acids. Trimming removed 9 bases from V and 10 bases from J, with 21 bases in between. This chain's CDR3 is CASLSTGEEGAFF. The CDR3 DNA reads TGTGCCAGTCTAAGTACGGGGGAAGAGGGAGCTTTCTTT.

J is TRBJ1-3 and V is TRBV2; D uncertain. This CDR3 comprises 12 residues. Germline CDR1 and CDR2: SNHLY and FYNNEI. V lost 8 bases and J 4 bases, leaving 9 bases between the germline ends. CDR3 amino acids: CASVSEGNTIYF. The DNA for the CDR3 is TGTGCCAGCGTGTCAGAAGGAAACACCATATATTTT.

V usage is TRBV9 and J usage is TRBJ1-2; D call uncertain. The CDR3 loop spans 14 amino acids. The V end lost 4 bases, the J end lost 6 bases, and 16 bases lay between the germline ends. The V gene's germline CDR1 is SGDLS and CDR2 YYNGEE. This CDR3 is CASSHQAGWDGYTF. The CDR3 nucleotides are TGTGCCAGCAGCCATCAGGCCGGATGGGATGGCTACACCTTC.

This chain joins TRBV7-9 and TRBJ2-2; 8 nucleotides line up with TRBD1. The CDR3 runs to 18 residues. Per the germline V gene, CDR1 is SEHNR and CDR2 is FQNEAQ (reference sequence). Germline trimming cut 5 bases from V and 4 bases from J; bases unmatched to any gene: 15. The CDR3 DNA follows: TGTGCCAGCAGCCCGACCCCCCCGGACAGGGTGGGCACCGGGGAGCTGTTTTTT. This encodes CASSPTPPDRVGTGELFF.

The chain employs TRBV10-2 and TRBJ2-3, with 9 bases matching TRBD2. The V gene's germline CDR1 is WSHSY and CDR2 SAAADI. The CDR3 totals 17 residues. The ends lost 2 bases at V and 2 bases at J; junction bases unmatched: 8. The CDR3 DNA sequence: TGCGCCAGCAGTGAGAGGGGCGGGGGGGTATACACAGATACGCAGTATTTT. The encoded protein is CASSERGGGVYTDTQYF.

The V and J genes are TRBV2 and TRBJ1-2; 8 bases match TRBD1. The CDR3 contains 14 residues. The V segment lost 7 bases and the J segment 2 bases; nucleotides outside the gene matches: 6. CDR1 is SNHLY, CDR2 FYNNEI, per germline. This CDR3 reads CASKTGTGNYGYTF. The CDR3 nucleotides read TGTGCCAGCAAAACCGGGACAGGAAACTATGGCTACACCTTC.

The V gene is TRBV3-1 (or the pseudogene TRBV3-2), the J gene TRBJ1-5; the D is unclear. The V end lost 3 bases, the J end lost 7 bases, and 16 bases lay between the germline ends. Germline V gene lookup returns CDR1 LGHDT and CDR2 YNNKEL (reference sequence). The CDR3 spans 15 residues. The CDR3 is CASSQDAAGGQPQHF. The CDR3 DNA reads as TGTGCCAGCAGCCAGGATGCGGCGGGCGGACAGCCCCAGCATTTT.

The rearrangement uses TRBV7-2 and TRBJ1-5; 9 bases fit TRBD1. The germline CDR1 and CDR2 sequences are SGHTA and FQGNSA. With V trimmed by 2 bases and J by 6 bases, 8 bases remained unmatched. CDR3 size: 16 residues. The CDR3 DNA reads as TGTGCCAGCAGCTTAACCGATCACAGGGGGCTTCAGCCCCAGCATTTT. Translation gives CASSLTDHRGLQPQHF.

The chain combines TRBV6-2 or TRBV6-3 with TRBJ1-1; the match to TRBD1 covers 8 bases. The germline V gene has CDR1 MNHEY and CDR2 SVGEGT. The length of the CDR3 is 11 residues. J gave up 11 bases and V 5 bases, and 4 bases lay outside the gene matches. CDR3 sequence reads: CASSRDRRAFF. In nucleotides, the CDR3 is TGTGCCAGCAGTAGGGACAGGCGGGCTTTCTTT.

This clone was found a few times. This chain connects TRBV9 to TRBJ1-2; TRBD1 might be the D (6 bases). This CDR3 is built from 14 residues. V lost 3 bases and J lost 8, with 17 bases in between. Per the germline V gene, CDR1 is SGDLS and CDR2 is YYNGEE. The DNA for the CDR3 is TGTGCCAGCAGCGGTGGTAGGGGGAGGAGCGGCTACACCTTC. It codes for CASSGGRGRSGYTF.